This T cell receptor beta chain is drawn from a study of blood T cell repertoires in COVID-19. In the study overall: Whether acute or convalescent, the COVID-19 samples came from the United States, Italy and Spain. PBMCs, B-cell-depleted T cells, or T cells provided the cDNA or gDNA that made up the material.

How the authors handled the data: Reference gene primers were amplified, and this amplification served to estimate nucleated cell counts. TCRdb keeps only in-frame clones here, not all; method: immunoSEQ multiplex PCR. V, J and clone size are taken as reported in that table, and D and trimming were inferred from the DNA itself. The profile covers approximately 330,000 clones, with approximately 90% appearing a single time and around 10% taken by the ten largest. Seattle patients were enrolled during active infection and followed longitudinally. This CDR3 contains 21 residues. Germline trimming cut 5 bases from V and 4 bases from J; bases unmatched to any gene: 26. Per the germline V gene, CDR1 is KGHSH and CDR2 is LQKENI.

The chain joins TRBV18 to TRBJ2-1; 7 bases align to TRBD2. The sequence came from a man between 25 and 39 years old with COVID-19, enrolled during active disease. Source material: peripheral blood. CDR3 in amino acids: CASSSRPRGTTIPKSYNEQFF. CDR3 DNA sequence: TGTGCCAGCTCATCCAGACCACGCGGGACTACGATACCTAAGTCGTACAATGAGCAGTTCTTC. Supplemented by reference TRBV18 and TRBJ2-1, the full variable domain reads NAGVMQNPRHLVRRRGQEARLRCSPMKGHSHVYWYRQLPEEGLKFMVYLQKENIIDESGMPKERFSAEFPKEGPSILRIQQVVRGDSAAYFCASSSRPRGTTIPKSYNEQFFGPGTRLTVL.